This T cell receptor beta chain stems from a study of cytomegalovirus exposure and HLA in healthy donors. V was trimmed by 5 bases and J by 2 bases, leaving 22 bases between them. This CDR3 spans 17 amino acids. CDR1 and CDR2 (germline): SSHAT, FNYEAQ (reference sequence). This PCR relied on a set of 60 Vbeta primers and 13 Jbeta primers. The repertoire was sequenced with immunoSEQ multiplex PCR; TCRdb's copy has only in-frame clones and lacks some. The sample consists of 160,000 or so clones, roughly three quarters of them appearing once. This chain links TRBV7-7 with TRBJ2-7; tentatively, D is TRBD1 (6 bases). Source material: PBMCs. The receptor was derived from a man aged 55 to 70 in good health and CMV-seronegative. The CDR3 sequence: CASSKRRTDLSTYEQYF. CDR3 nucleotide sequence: TGTGCCAGCAGCAAGCGAAGGACAGATTTGTCCACCTACGAGCAGTACTTC.